Listed here is a single TCR beta chain. This entry is derived from a study of radiotherapy plus CTLA-4 blockade in lung cancer. Across the whole study: Disease control was achieved by 31% of patients, and objective responses by over 15%.

The data were produced by immunoSEQ multiplex PCR, yet TCRdb's version contains in-frame clones alone and is incomplete. The repertoire consists of just under 60,000 clones, with approximately 65% occurring once and the leading ten covering about 8.3%. The CDR3 extends over 16 amino acids. CDR1 SGHRS and CDR2 YFSETQ come from the germline V gene. V lost 0 bases, J lost 7 bases, and 10 bases stayed unmatched. The sequence derives from a human donor with non-small cell lung cancer whose response to radiotherapy plus ipilimumab could not be evaluated. The sample here was peripheral blood, taken from a patient treated with radiotherapy plus ipilimumab. The gene calls are TRBV5-1 and TRBJ1-2, with TRBD1 identical over 9 bases. This chain's CDR3 is CASSLVTAGQGGGYTF. For the CDR3, the DNA is TGCGCCAGCAGCTTGGTCACAGCGGGACAGGGAGGTGGCTACACCTTC.